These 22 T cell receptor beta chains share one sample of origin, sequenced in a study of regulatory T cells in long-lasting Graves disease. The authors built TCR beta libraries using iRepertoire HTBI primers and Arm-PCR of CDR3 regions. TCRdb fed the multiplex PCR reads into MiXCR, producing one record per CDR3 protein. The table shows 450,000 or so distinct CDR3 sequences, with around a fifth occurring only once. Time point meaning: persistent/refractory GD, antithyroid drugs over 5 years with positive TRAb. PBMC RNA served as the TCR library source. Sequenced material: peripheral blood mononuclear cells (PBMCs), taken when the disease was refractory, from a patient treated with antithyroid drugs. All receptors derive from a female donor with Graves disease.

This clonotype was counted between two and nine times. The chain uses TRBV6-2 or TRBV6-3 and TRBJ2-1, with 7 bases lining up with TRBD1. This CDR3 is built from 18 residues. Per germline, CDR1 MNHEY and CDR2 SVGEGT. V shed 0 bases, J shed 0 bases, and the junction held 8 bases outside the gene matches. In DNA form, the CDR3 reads TGTGCCAGCAGTTACTCCCTTCCGGGACAGAGCTCCTACAATGAGCAGTTCTTC. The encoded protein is CASSYSLPGQSSYNEQFF.

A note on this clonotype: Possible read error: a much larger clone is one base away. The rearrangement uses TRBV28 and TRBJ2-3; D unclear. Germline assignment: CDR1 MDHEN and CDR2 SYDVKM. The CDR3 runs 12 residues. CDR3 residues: CASSSTTDTRYF. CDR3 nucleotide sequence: TGTGCCAGCAGTTCCACTACAGATACGCGGTATTTT.

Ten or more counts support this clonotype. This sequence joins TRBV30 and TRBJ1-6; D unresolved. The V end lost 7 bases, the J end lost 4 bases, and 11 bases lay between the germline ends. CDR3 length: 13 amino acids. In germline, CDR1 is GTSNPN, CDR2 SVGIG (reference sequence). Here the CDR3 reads CAFEGGYNSPLHF. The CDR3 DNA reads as TGTGCCTTTGAGGGAGGGTATAATTCACCCCTCCACTTT.

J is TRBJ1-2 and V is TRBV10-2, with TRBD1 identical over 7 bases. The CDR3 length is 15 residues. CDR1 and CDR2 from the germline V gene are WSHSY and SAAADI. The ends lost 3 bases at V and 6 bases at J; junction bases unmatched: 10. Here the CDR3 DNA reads TGCGCCAGCAGTGAAGGTTCGGACAGGAGCCATGGCTACACCTTC. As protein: CASSEGSDRSHGYTF.

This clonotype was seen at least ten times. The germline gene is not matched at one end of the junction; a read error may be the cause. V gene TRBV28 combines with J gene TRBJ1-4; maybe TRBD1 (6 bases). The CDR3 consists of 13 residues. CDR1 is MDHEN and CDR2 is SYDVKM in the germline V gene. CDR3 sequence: CASKQGLLEELFF. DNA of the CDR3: TGTGCCAGCAAACAGGGACTTCTTGAAGAACTGTTTTTT.

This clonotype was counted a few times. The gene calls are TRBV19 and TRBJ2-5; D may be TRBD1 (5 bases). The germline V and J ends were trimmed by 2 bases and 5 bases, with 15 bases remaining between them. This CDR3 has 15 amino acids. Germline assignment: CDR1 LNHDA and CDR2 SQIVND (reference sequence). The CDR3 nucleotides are TGTGCCAGTAGTATATCAGGGATGTCGCGGGAGACCCAGTACTTC. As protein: CASSISGMSRETQYF.

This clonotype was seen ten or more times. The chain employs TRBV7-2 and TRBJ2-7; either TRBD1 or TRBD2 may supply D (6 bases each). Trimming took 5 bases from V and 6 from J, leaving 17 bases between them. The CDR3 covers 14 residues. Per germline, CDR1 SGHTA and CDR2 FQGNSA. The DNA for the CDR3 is TGTGCCAGCAGCCCACGGCCAGGGGAGGCCGAGCAGTACTTC. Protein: CASSPRPGEAEQYF.

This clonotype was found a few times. The CDR3 is CASSFWDRVGEQYF. The CDR3 DNA sequence: TGTGCCAGCAGTTTTTGGGACAGGGTTGGGGAGCAGTACTTC. V and J are TRBV27 and TRBJ2-7; 9 positions agree with TRBD1. Germline V gene sequence: CDR1 MNHEY, CDR2 SMNVEV (reference sequence). The CDR3 has 14 residues. The V gene end was trimmed by 3 bases and the J gene end by 7 bases; junction bases not matched to a gene: 7.

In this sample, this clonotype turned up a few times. In DNA form, the CDR3 reads TGTGCCTGGAGTCTAGGGGAACGTCAGCCCCAGCATTTT. It specifies CAWSLGERQPQHF. This chain uses TRBV30 with TRBJ1-5, with a possible D match to TRBD1 (5 bases). Per the germline V gene, CDR1 is GTSNPN and CDR2 is SVGIG (reference sequence). The CDR3 extends over 13 amino acids. Trimming left V 2 bases short and J 6 bases short, with 11 bases between.

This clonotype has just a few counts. The CDR3 DNA sequence: TGTGCCAGCAGTTCGGTACCATATACGCAGTATTTT. It is translated as CASSSVPYTQYF. The chain has TRBV12-3 or TRBV12-4 and TRBJ2-3, with D hard to call. This CDR3 has 12 amino acids. V shed 4 bases and J shed 7 bases, with 9 bases lying between them.

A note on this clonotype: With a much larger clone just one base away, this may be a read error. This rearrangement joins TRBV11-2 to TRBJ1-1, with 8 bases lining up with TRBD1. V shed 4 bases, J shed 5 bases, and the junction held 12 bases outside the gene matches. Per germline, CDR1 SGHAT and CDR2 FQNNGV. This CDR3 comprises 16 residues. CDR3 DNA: TGTGCCAGCAGCTCGAGGGCCCGCAGGGGGCGAACTGAAGCTTTCTTT. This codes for CASSSRARRGRTEAFF.

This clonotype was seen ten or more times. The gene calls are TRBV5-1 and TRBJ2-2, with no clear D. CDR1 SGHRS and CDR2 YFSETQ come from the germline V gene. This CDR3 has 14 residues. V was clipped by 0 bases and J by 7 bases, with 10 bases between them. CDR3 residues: CASSLVGDFGELFF. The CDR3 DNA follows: TGCGCCAGCAGCTTGGTCGGTGATTTCGGGGAGCTGTTTTTT.

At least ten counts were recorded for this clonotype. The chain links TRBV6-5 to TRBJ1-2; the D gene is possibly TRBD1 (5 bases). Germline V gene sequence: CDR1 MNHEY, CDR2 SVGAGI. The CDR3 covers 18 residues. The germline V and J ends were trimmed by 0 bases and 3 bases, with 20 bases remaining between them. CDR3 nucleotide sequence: TGTGCCAGCAGTTACTCGACGGTTGGCCTTCGACAGTACTATGGCTACACCTTC. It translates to CASSYSTVGLRQYYGYTF.

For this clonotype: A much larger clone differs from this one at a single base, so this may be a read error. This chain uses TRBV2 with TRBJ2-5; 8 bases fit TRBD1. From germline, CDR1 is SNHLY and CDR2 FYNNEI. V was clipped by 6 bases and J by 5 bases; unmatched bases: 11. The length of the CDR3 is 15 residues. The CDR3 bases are TGTGCCAGCAGAGCCGGGACAGGAAGAAATGAGACCCAGTACTTC. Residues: CASRAGTGRNETQYF.

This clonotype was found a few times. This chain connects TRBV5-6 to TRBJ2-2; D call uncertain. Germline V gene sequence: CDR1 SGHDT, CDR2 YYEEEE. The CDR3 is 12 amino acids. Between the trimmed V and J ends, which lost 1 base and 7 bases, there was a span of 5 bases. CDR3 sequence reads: CASSLSDGELFF. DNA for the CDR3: TGTGCCAGCAGCTTGTCCGACGGGGAGCTGTTTTTT. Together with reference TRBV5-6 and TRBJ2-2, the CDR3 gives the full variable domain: DAGVTQSPTHLIKTRGQQVTLRCSPKSGHDTVSWYQQALGQGPQFIFQYYEEEERQRGNFPDRFSGHQFPNYSSELNVNALLLGDSALYLCASSLSDGELFFGEGSRLTVL.

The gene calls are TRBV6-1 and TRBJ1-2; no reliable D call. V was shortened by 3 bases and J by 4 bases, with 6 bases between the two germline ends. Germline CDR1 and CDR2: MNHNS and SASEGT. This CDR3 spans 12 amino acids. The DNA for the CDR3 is TGTGCCAGCAGTGAGCGCCGCTATGGCTACACCTTC. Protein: CASSERRYGYTF.

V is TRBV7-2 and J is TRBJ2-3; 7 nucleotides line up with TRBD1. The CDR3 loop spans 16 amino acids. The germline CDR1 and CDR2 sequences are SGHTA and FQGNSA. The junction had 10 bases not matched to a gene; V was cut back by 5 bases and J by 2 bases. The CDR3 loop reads CASSLDRDGLTDTQYF. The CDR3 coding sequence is TGTGCCAGCAGCCTCGACAGGGATGGTCTCACAGATACGCAGTATTTT.

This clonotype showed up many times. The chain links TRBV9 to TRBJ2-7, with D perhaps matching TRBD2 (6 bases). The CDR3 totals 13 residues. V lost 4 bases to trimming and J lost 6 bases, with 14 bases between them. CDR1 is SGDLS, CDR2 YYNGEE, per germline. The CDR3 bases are TGTGCCAGCAGCCCCAGTGGGGGGTTCGAGCAGTACTTC. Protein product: CASSPSGGFEQYF.

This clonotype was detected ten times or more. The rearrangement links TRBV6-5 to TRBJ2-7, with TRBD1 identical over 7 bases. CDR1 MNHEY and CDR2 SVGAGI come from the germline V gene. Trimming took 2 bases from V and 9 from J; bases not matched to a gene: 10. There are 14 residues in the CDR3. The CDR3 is CASSYTGASTPQYF. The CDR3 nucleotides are TGTGCCAGCAGTTACACAGGGGCATCAACACCGCAGTACTTC.

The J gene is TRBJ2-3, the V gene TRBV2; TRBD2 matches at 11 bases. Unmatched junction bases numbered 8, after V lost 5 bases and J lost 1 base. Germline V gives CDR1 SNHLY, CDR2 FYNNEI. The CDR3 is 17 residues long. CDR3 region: CASSQRGLADRTDTQYF. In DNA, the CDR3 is TGTGCCAGCAGTCAACGGGGACTAGCGGACCGCACAGATACGCAGTATTTT.

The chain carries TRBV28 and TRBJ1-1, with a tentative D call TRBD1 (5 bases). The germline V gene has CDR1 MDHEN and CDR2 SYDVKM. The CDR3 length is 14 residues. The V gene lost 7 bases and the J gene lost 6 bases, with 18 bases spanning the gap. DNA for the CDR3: TGTGCCAGCACCCCGGGACGGGAAAGCGCTGAAGCTTTCTTT. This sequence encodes CASTPGRESAEAFF.

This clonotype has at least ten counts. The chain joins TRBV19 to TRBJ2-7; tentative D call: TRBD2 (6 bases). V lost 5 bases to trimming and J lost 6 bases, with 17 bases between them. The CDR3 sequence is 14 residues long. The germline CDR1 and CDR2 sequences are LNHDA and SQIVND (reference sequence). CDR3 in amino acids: CASSPLQMGGEQYF. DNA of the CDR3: TGTGCCAGTAGTCCCCTGCAAATGGGGGGCGAGCAGTACTTC.